This TCR beta chain was observed in a study of beta chain features in type 1 diabetes. General study results and limits: In all four CD4+ subsets, TCRB CDR3 length was significantly, moderately reduced in type 1 diabetes.

In this sample, this clone turned up a few times. Its specificity is unknown. The whole isolated RNA underwent reverse transcription, so sequencing captured expressed TCRB transcripts. Repertoires were generated with immunoSEQ multiplex PCR, while TCRdb's copy carries only in-frame clones and drops some. This sample carries under 200,000 clones, just over 8% of them seen once, and the ten largest clones take approximately 0.56%. Purity above 95% was achieved in all sorted populations. With 4 bases removed from V and 0 bases from J, the gap between germline ends came to 12 bases. In germline, CDR1 is GTSNPN, CDR2 SVGIG (reference sequence). The CDR3 runs 14 residues.

The chain joins TRBV30 to TRBJ1-2; no reliable D call. Sequencing used central memory CD4+ T cells from blood. The receptor was isolated from a woman under 30 with type 1 diabetes. For the CDR3, the DNA is TGTGCCTGGAAATTGGGCAGCACTAACTATGGCTACACCTTC. Its protein product is CAWKLGSTNYGYTF.